The TCR beta chain under discussion was sequenced for a study of T cell responses to AZD1222 COVID-19 vaccine. As for the study in general: It was second doses at about 4 or about 12 weeks that were pooled.

The data were produced by immunoSEQ multiplex PCR, yet TCRdb's version contains in-frame clones alone and is incomplete. This sample has about 97,000 clones, with approximately 91% found just once. V lost 2 bases to trimming and J lost 5 bases, with 16 bases between them. The germline V gene encodes CDR1 KGHSH and CDR2 LQKENI. The CDR3 has 16 amino acids. The sequencing used peripheral blood, collected on day 0 of AZD1222 vaccination. The chain combines TRBV18 with TRBJ1-3; D may be TRBD1 (6 bases). The receptor's source is an adult in good health. The CDR3 DNA reads TGTGCCAGCTCACCAGTATCACAGGGTGGGAGAAACACCATATATTTT. Protein: CASSPVSQGGRNTIYF.